These 9 T cell receptor beta chains originate from one sample sequenced in a study of blood T cells in healthy people across ages. A second PCR, run for about 7 to 11 cycles, used a sample-barcoded 5' primer plus a J-beta primer mix. TCRdb passed the 5' RACE reads through MiXCR, listing each CDR3 protein once. The sample contains about 590,000 distinct CDR3 sequences, roughly 31% of which appear only once. Sequences were obtained from blood. The receptors come from a woman aged 80 or older in good health.

The chain uses TRBV23-1 and TRBJ1-5, with 10 bases matching TRBD1. TRBV23-1 is sorted into the ORF group, with uncertain function. The CDR3 extends over 16 amino acids. V trimming: 3 bases; J trimming: 2 bases; junction bases outside the gene matches: 4. The CDR3 loop reads CASSQGTGVCNQPQHF. The CDR3, as DNA: TGCGCCAGCAGTCAGGGGACAGGGGTGTGCAATCAGCCCCAGCATTTT.

The sample holds many counts of this clonotype. The chain couples TRBV18 to TRBJ2-7, with D unclear. The CDR3 runs 12 residues. V was pared by 2 bases and J by 3 bases, with 5 bases between. Germline V gene lookup returns CDR1 KGHSH and CDR2 LQKENI. The CDR3 nucleotides read TGTGCCAGCTCACCAGCAGGCTACGAGCAGTACTTC. The encoded protein is CASSPAGYEQYF.

In the case of this clonotype: The junction departs from germline at one end; a sequencing error may be responsible. The chain uses TRBV4-1 and TRBJ2-1, with 8 bases lining up with TRBD1. The J call is doubtful: the DNA matches TRBJ2-7 better. Germline loops: CDR1 MGHRA, CDR2 YSYEKL. This CDR3 contains 16 residues. CDR3 sequence: CVSSPERQGLDNEQYF. The CDR3 nucleotides are TGCGTCAGCAGCCCCGAAAGACAGGGGCTTGACAATGAGCAGTACTTC.

There are many counts of this clonotype. The rearrangement uses TRBV7-6 and TRBJ1-2; a possible D gene is TRBD1 (6 bases). The length of the CDR3 is 15 residues. V gave up 0 bases and J gave up 2 bases, with 10 bases separating them. Germline V gene sequence: CDR1 SGHVS, CDR2 FNYEAQ. For the CDR3, the DNA is TGTGCCAGCAGCTTAGCGTCAGGGGCGAACTATGGCTACACCTTC. Translation gives CASSLASGANYGYTF.

Note on this clonotype: Given a much more abundant clone one base away, this may be a read error. The rearrangement links TRBV18 to TRBJ1-1; D gene unclear. Germline CDR1 and CDR2: KGHSH and LQKENI. Between the trimmed V and J ends, which lost 2 bases and 0 bases, there was a span of 10 bases. This CDR3 comprises 15 residues. The CDR3 spells CASSPIGRMNTEAFF. CDR3 in DNA: TGTGCCAGCTCACCAATAGGCAGGATGAACACTGAAGCTTTCTTT.

There are many counts of this clonotype. The chain combines TRBV28 with TRBJ2-4, with 10 bases lining up with TRBD2. This CDR3 contains 14 residues. Germline V CDR1 and CDR2: MDHEN, SYDVKM. After removal of 6 bases from V and 10 bases from J, the junction contained 9 bases not matched to a gene. CDR3 sequence (DNA): TGTGCCAGCAGCTCGACTAGCGGGCATAAGATTCAGTACTTC. Its translation: CASSSTSGHKIQYF.

This clonotype was found a few times. This may be a read error, as it is one base from a much larger clone. The V and J genes are TRBV11-1 and TRBJ2-5; D not resolved. Germline V gene data show CDR1 as SGHAT and CDR2 as FQDESV (reference sequence). The V end lost 3 bases, the J end lost 3 bases, and 11 bases lay between the germline ends. The CDR3 contains 14 residues. The CDR3 DNA is TGTGCCAGCAGCTTGCCGGGCAGCAAAGAGACCCAGTACTTC. Protein: CASSLPGSKETQYF.

In regard to this clonotype: Because it lacks the conserved phenylalanine or tryptophan at the end, this CDR3 is likely a read error. The chain carries TRBV7-2 and TRBJ2-3, with D possibly being TRBD1 or TRBD2 (6 bases each). Germline V gives CDR1 SGHTA, CDR2 FQGNSA. The CDR3 is 16 amino acids. CDR3 nucleotide sequence: TGTGTCAGCAGCCCGGGACTCCGAGGGGGTAGAGATACGCAGTATTTG. It yields the protein CVSSPGLRGGRDTQYL.

About this clonotype itself: Being one base from a much bigger clone, this may be a read error. The chain couples TRBV20-1 to TRBJ1-6; D gene uncertain. The CDR3 covers 16 residues. The germline V gene encodes CDR1 DFQATT and CDR2 SNEGSKA (reference sequence). The CDR3 sequence is CSARDPTKAGHSPPHF. The CDR3 DNA is TGCAGTGCTAGAGATCCTACAAAGGCAGGCCACTCACCCCCCCACTTT.